These T cell receptor beta chains were read from a single sample in a study of shared clonotypes between healthy human individuals. TCRdb's copy holds only in-frame clones and misses some; the assay was immunoSEQ multiplex PCR. The profile shows over 400,000 clones, 95% to 96% of them singletons. The specimen was naive CD4+ T cells sorted from blood. These receptors were obtained from a woman younger than 45 in good health. Each CDR3 is given with its conserved first and last residue. D genes are given only for firm matches. Rows may omit the clone size; those that give it use once, few, many or a size class.

V gene,D gene,clone size,J gene,CDR3 length,CDR3 DNA,CDR3 protein
TRBV27,.,.,TRBJ1-1,19,TGTGCCAGCAGCCCTGGCAGGCGACTGCGTTTGGCGATGCCGACTGAAGCTTTCTTT,CASSPGRRLRLAMPTEAFF
TRBV6-5,.,once,TRBJ2-1,15,TGTGCCAGCTCCATAGCGGAGCCATCCTACAATGAGCAGTTCTTC,CASSIAEPSYNEQFF
TRBV14,TRBD1,.,TRBJ2-2,17,TGTGCCAGCAGCCATGTACCGGGACAGGGACTGTCCGGGGAGCTGTTTTTT,CASSHVPGQGLSGELFF
TRBV27,.,.,TRBJ1-4,13,TGTGCCAGCAGTTTCGGGGATACGGAAAAACTGTTTTTT,CASSFGDTEKLFF
TRBV6-1,.,.,TRBJ1-2,14,TGTGCCAGCAGACCCTGGGGGGATTACTATGGCTACACCTTC,CASRPWGDYYGYTF
TRBV11-2,TRBD2,.,TRBJ2-7,16,TGTGCCAGCAGCGCCAGACTAGCGGGGGCCTCCTACGAGCAGTACTTC,CASSARLAGASYEQYF
TRBV29-1,.,.,TRBJ1-4,13,TGCAGCGTTAAACGGGCAAATAATGAAAAACTGTTTTTT,CSVKRANNEKLFF
TRBV7-9,.,few,TRBJ2-7,11,TGTGCCAGCAGCTTTTCGAACGAGCAGTACTTC,CASSFSNEQYF
TRBV6-1,.,.,TRBJ1-5,15,TGTGCCAGCACTTTGGACCCGCGGGGCAATCAGCCCCAGCATTTT,CASTLDPRGNQPQHF
TRBV2,TRBD2,once,TRBJ2-2,15,TGTGCCAGCAGAGTTTTGGGGGAGGGAGTCGGGGAGCTGTTTTTT,CASRVLGEGVGELFF
TRBV25-1,.,.,TRBJ1-1,13,TGTGCCAGCAGTGGCCTGCCGACAGGATCCCGGGTCTTT,CASSGLPTGSRVF
TRBV4-1,TRBD1,.,TRBJ1-1,15,TGCGCCAGCAGCCACGCGGGGACAGGGTGGACTGAAGCTTTCTTT,CASSHAGTGWTEAFF
TRBV19,TRBD1,.,TRBJ1-4,12,TGTGCCAGTGAGGACAGGGCCGAAAAACTGTTTTTT,CASEDRAEKLFF
TRBV14,TRBD1,.,TRBJ1-1,16,TGTGCCAGCAGCCAAGATCTCCGACAGGGGGAGAGAACAGCTTTCTTT,CASSQDLRQGERTAFF
TRBV5-4,TRBD1,.,TRBJ1-2,15,TGTGCCAGCAGCCACGGACAGGGCATTTTGCGTGGCTACACCTTC,CASSHGQGILRGYTF
TRBV2,.,.,TRBJ1-5,13,TGTGCCAGCAGTGAATTGGGGGCCGGGCCCCAGCATTTT,CASSELGAGPQHF
TRBV5-1,TRBD1,.,TRBJ1-4,16,TGCGCCAGCAGCAGAGGAGACAGGGCAACTAATGAAAAACTGTTTTTT,CASSRGDRATNEKLFF
TRBV5-1,TRBD2,.,TRBJ2-1,19,TGCGCCAGCAGCTTCTTAGGGACTAGCGGTACTAGCTCCTACAATGAGCAGTTCTTC,CASSFLGTSGTSSYNEQFF
TRBV5-1,TRBD2,.,TRBJ2-5,18,TGCGCCAGCAGCTCGACTAGCGGGAGGGTCGGGGGGAAAGAGACCCAGTACTTC,CASSSTSGRVGGKETQYF
TRBV7-9,.,.,TRBJ1-1,15,TGTGCCAGCAGCCTTAGGGGGGCCCTGCGGACTGAAGCTTTCTTT,CASSLRGALRTEAFF
TRBV27,.,.,TRBJ1-2,14,TGTGCCAGCAGCCCAGTCGGAGGGACCTATGGCTACACCTTC,CASSPVGGTYGYTF
TRBV2,.,.,TRBJ2-7,12,TGTGCCAGCAGTGCCCAGGTGGGCGAGCAGTACTTC,CASSAQVGEQYF
TRBV21-1,.,.,TRBJ1-1,12,TGTGCCAGCAGCGGAAAAAACACTGAAGCTTTCTTT,CASSGKNTEAFF
TRBV27,.,.,TRBJ1-4,14,TGTGCCAGCAGTTTATTTGCAACTAATGAAAAACTGTTTTTT,CASSLFATNEKLFF
TRBV7-9,TRBD1,.,TRBJ1-3,18,TGTGCCAGCAGCTTACCGTCCGGGACAGGGGGCTCTGGAAACACCATATATTTT,CASSLPSGTGGSGNTIYF
TRBV28,.,.,TRBJ1-1,13,TGTGCCAGCAGTTTGAGGCGGTGGACTGAAGCTTTCTTT,CASSLRRWTEAFF
TRBV28,TRBD2,.,TRBJ2-1,14,TGTGCCAGCAGTCGTGGACTAGCGGGAGTAGGGCAGTTCTTC,CASSRGLAGVGQFF
TRBV6-5,.,.,TRBJ2-7,13,TGTGCCAGCGGGTCAGGTATAGGAGACGAGCAGTACTTC,CASGSGIGDEQYF
TRBV6-6,.,.,TRBJ2-6,15,TGTGCCAGCAGTCTTCAGGCGGCTGGGGCCAACGTCCTGACTTTC,CASSLQAAGANVLTF
TRBV7-9,.,.,TRBJ2-5,17,TGTGCCAGCAGCTTAGGCGTATACGAACACCTCCAAGAGACCCAGTACTTC,CASSLGVYEHLQETQYF
TRBV29-1,.,.,TRBJ2-6,12,TGCAGCGTAAGGTCCGGGGCCAACGTCCTGACTTTC,CSVRSGANVLTF
TRBV5-1,.,.,TRBJ1-1,16,TGCGCCAGCTCCCCTAGGGCGGTAGCAATCAACACTGAAGCTTTCTTT,CASSPRAVAINTEAFF
TRBV2,.,.,TRBJ2-2,14,TGTGCCAGCAGTGATTCACTGAACACCGGGGAGCTGTTTTTT,CASSDSLNTGELFF
TRBV19,.,.,TRBJ1-4,19,TGTGCCAGTAGTACCAACAATCCCACCCGGCGGGGGCGATCGGAAAAACTGTTTTTT,CASSTNNPTRRGRSEKLFF
TRBV25-1,.,.,TRBJ2-5,17,TGTGCCAGCAGTGATCGTACAGGACGCGTAATCGGGGAGACCCAGTACTTC,CASSDRTGRVIGETQYF
TRBV7-3,TRBD2,.,TRBJ2-1,16,TGTGCCAGCAGCTTAGGCTGGCTAGCGGGAGACGATGAGCAGTTCTTC,CASSLGWLAGDDEQFF
TRBV7-9,TRBD2,.,TRBJ2-5,16,TGTGCCAGCAGCCCCCGGCGGGAGGGGCTCCAAGAGACCCAGTACTTC,CASSPRREGLQETQYF
TRBV6-5,.,few,TRBJ1-2,13,TGTGCCAGCAGCCGGACATCTAACTATGGCTACACCTTC,CASSRTSNYGYTF
TRBV7-2,.,.,TRBJ1-3,16,TGTGCCAGCAGCTTAGTCGGCGGGGTCTCTGGAAACACCATATATTTT,CASSLVGGVSGNTIYF